These 32 T cell receptor beta chains share one sample of origin, sequenced in a study of CD8 T cells in ankylosing spondylitis. TCRdb used MiXCR to reprocess the 5' RACE reads, holding one entry per CDR3 protein. The sample contains approximately 220,000 distinct CDR3 sequences, 20% to 30% of which appear only once. The sequenced sample consisted of blood, either unsorted or a sorted T cell fraction (not recorded which). The origin of the receptors is a male donor with ankylosing spondylitis or in good health (not recorded which).

This clonotype was seen many times. The rearrangement joins TRBV6-1 to TRBJ2-3, with TRBD1 identical over 7 bases. The CDR3 covers 14 residues. Per germline, CDR1 MNHNS and CDR2 SASEGT. With V trimmed by 5 bases and J by 4 bases, 6 bases remained unmatched. The DNA for the CDR3 is TGTGCCAGCAGTAAAGGGGGCTCTTCAGATACGCAGTATTTT. Its protein is CASSKGGSSDTQYF.

This clonotype was picked up many times. V usage is TRBV15 and J usage is TRBJ2-4, with 10 bases identical to TRBD1. Germline assignment: CDR1 LNHNV and CDR2 YYDKDF (reference sequence). CDR3 length: 16 residues. V trimming: 2 bases; J trimming: 8 bases; junction bases outside the gene matches: 9. This chain's CDR3 is CATSRSRVGQGDIQYF. In nucleotides, the CDR3 is TGTGCCACCAGCAGATCAAGGGTCGGACAGGGGGACATTCAGTACTTC.

J is TRBJ2-1 and V is TRBV5-1; D is perhaps TRBD1 or TRBD2 (6 bases each). The V end was cut by 0 bases, the J end by 6 bases, with 10 bases between. Germline lookup yields CDR1 SGHRS and CDR2 YFSETQ. This CDR3 region has 14 residues. CDR3 in amino acids: CASSLEQGGNEQFF. The CDR3, as DNA: TGCGCCAGCAGCTTGGAACAGGGAGGCAATGAGCAGTTCTTC.

The sample holds many counts of this clonotype. The chain is built from TRBV29-1 and TRBJ2-7; TRBD2 is a possible D gene (6 bases). Germline V CDR1 and CDR2: SQVTM, ANQGSEA. This CDR3 region has 13 residues. The germline V and J ends were trimmed by 7 bases and 2 bases, with 15 bases remaining between them. As DNA, the CDR3 is TGCAGCGCTGGCGGGAAATCGGCCTACGAGCAGTACTTC. Amino acids: CSAGGKSAYEQYF.

As to this clonotype: It may be a read error: a sequence one base away is much more abundant. J is TRBJ2-3 and V is TRBV7-3; 8 bases agree with TRBD2. The CDR3 totals 14 residues. CDR1 SGHTA and CDR2 FQGTGA come from the germline V gene. V dropped 5 bases and J dropped 1; count of bases not matched to a gene: 2. The CDR3 sequence: CASSRGLGTDTQYF. In nucleotides, the CDR3 is TGTGCCAGCAGCCGGGGACTAGGCACAGATACGCAGTATTTT.

The V call is TRBV20-1, the J call TRBJ2-1, with 11 positions matching TRBD2. The V and J ends lost 3 bases and 4 bases, in that order; junction bases with no gene match: 2. The germline V gene has CDR1 DFQATT and CDR2 SNEGSKA (reference sequence). This CDR3 is built from 14 residues. The CDR3 DNA sequence: TGCAGTGCTAGCTGGACTAGCGGGTACAATGAGCAGTTCTTC. Translated, it gives CSASWTSGYNEQFF.

The rearrangement joins TRBV29-1 to TRBJ2-1, with 7 bases fitting TRBD1. Germline CDR1 and CDR2: SQVTM and ANQGSEA. V lost 5 bases to trimming and J lost 2 bases; unmatched junction nucleotides: 3. CDR3 length equals 13 residues. CDR3 in DNA: TGCAGCGTTCGACAGGGAACCTACAATGAGCAGTTCTTC. Translating it yields CSVRQGTYNEQFF.

This clonotype appeared many times. The chain links TRBV20-1 to TRBJ2-7, with D possibly TRBD2 on 6 matching bases. This CDR3 comprises 12 residues. Per the germline V gene, CDR1 is DFQATT and CDR2 is SNEGSKA (reference sequence). Between the trimmed V and J ends, which lost 3 bases and 2 bases, there was a span of 8 bases. For the CDR3, the DNA is TGCAGTGCTAGTAGCGGTCCCTACGAGCAGTACTTC. Protein sequence: CSASSGPYEQYF.

This clonotype has a count of ten or more. The V call is TRBV29-1, the J call TRBJ2-7; weak D call: TRBD1 (5 bases). Germline assignment: CDR1 SQVTM and CDR2 ANQGSEA. Trimming took off 2 bases at V and 1 base at J, with 9 bases between the two ends. The CDR3 spans 13 residues. The CDR3 sequence: CSVERGGSYEQYF. CDR3 coding DNA: TGCAGCGTTGAAAGGGGTGGATCCTACGAGCAGTACTTC.

This clonotype showed up just a few times. V usage is TRBV7-6 and J usage is TRBJ2-7, with D unresolved. Germline V gene sequence: CDR1 SGHVS, CDR2 FNYEAQ. V was cut by 11 bases and J by 8 bases, with 16 bases left in between. CDR3 length: 11 amino acids. CDR3 in amino acids: CALWAETKQYF. CDR3 DNA: TGTGCCCTCTGGGCCGAGACGAAGCAGTACTTC.

This clonotype came up many times. This CDR3 reads CASSTTSGRYTDTQYF. The CDR3 DNA follows: TGTGCCAGCAGCACGACTAGCGGGAGGTACACAGATACGCAGTATTTT. V and J are TRBV13 and TRBJ2-3; the match to TRBD2 covers 13 bases. J lost 2 bases, V lost 5 bases, and 4 bases had no gene match. Germline V gene sequence: CDR1 PRHDT, CDR2 FYEKMQ (reference sequence). This CDR3 has 16 amino acids.

This clonotype was counted at least ten times. The V gene is TRBV5-1, the J gene TRBJ2-2, with D perhaps being TRBD1 or TRBD2 (5 bases each). The CDR3 is 17 amino acids. Trimming removed 0 bases from V and 0 bases from J, with 12 bases in between. Germline V gene lookup returns CDR1 SGHRS and CDR2 YFSETQ. This CDR3 reads CASSLEAGTANTGELFF. CDR3 coding DNA: TGCGCCAGCAGCTTGGAAGCCGGGACGGCGAACACCGGGGAGCTGTTTTTT.

At least ten counts were recorded for this clonotype. V and J are TRBV20-1 and TRBJ2-1; 14 bases line up with TRBD2. The CDR3 runs to 16 residues. Germline V CDR1 and CDR2: DFQATT, SNEGSKA (reference sequence). Trimming took 6 bases from V and 6 from J; bases not matched to a gene: 10. CDR3: CSARPPGLAGVNEQFF. The CDR3 region has the DNA TGCAGTGCCCGGCCGCCGGGACTAGCGGGAGTCAATGAGCAGTTCTTC.

This clonotype was counted ten times or more. This chain connects TRBV7-3 to TRBJ2-6; D gene uncertain. Trimming left V 5 bases short and J 10 bases short, with 9 bases between. Germline V gene data show CDR1 as SGHTA and CDR2 as FQGTGA. The CDR3 covers 12 residues. The DNA for the CDR3 is TGTGCCAGCAGCAACTCTCCAAACGTCCTGACTTTC. This encodes CASSNSPNVLTF.

The table lists this clonotype with many counts. This chain links TRBV18 with TRBJ2-7, with D uncertain. The CDR3 extends over 11 amino acids. Germline loops: CDR1 KGHSH, CDR2 LQKENI. Trimming cost V 2 bases and J 7 bases, with 6 bases left between them. This CDR3 is CASSPGPEQYF. The CDR3 DNA follows: TGTGCCAGCTCACCAGGGCCGGAGCAGTACTTC.

This clonotype has a handful of counts. The chain uses TRBV5-1 and TRBJ2-7; 11 bases are a match to TRBD2. Trimming removed 2 bases from V and 5 bases from J; junction bases left unmatched: 6. The germline V gene has CDR1 SGHRS and CDR2 YFSETQ. This CDR3 contains 15 residues. CDR3 sequence (DNA): TGCGCCAGCAGCTTACTAGCGGGAGAAGTGAACGAGCAGTACTTC. Encoded protein: CASSLLAGEVNEQYF.

The V call is TRBV20-1, the J call TRBJ2-7, with unresolved D. Germline V gene lookup returns CDR1 DFQATT and CDR2 SNEGSKA (reference sequence). CDR3 length: 12 amino acids. V lost 7 bases to trimming and J lost 1 base, with 11 bases between them. The CDR3 bases are TGCAGTGGGAAGATGAATTCCTACGAGCAGTACTTC. This codes for CSGKMNSYEQYF.

This clonotype was observed a few times. The gene calls are TRBV7-2 and TRBJ2-3; possibly TRBD2 for D (5 bases). V was pared by 8 bases and J by 5 bases, with 14 bases between. The CDR3 sequence is 13 residues long. From germline, CDR1 is SGHTA and CDR2 FQGNSA. CDR3 sequence: CASQRGREDTQYF. The CDR3 DNA follows: TGTGCCAGCCAACGGGGTCGCGAAGATACGCAGTATTTT.

V is TRBV29-1 and J is TRBJ2-5; no clear D. This CDR3 region has 12 residues. V was shortened by 4 bases and J by 1 base, with 7 bases between the two germline ends. Per germline, CDR1 SQVTM and CDR2 ANQGSEA. The CDR3 nucleotides read TGCAGCGTTGCCCAGTCCCAAGAGACCCAGTACTTC. Amino acid sequence: CSVAQSQETQYF.

There are many counts of this clonotype. The chain uses TRBV27 and TRBJ2-2, with TRBD2 matching 7 bases. With 7 bases clipped from V and 5 bases from J, the junction kept 13 bases outside the gene matches. The CDR3 is 16 amino acids. The germline V gene has CDR1 MNHEY and CDR2 SMNVEV (reference sequence). Here the CDR3 DNA reads TGTGCCAGCACAGACGGGGGGAGGGCGTCGACCGGGGAGCTGTTTTTT. Its protein product is CASTDGGRASTGELFF.

This clonotype has more than one count but fewer than ten. The chain carries TRBV20-1 and TRBJ1-4; D remains unclear. Trimming removed 3 bases at V and 0 bases at J, with 8 bases between. CDR1 and CDR2 (germline): DFQATT, SNEGSKA (reference sequence). This CDR3 has 14 amino acids. CDR3 nucleotides: TGCAGTGCTAGGAGGGATGCAACTAATGAAAAACTGTTTTTT. Its protein is CSARRDATNEKLFF.

This clonotype has a handful of counts. The genes are TRBV9 and TRBJ2-2, with D possibly TRBD1 on 6 matching bases. This CDR3 has 14 amino acids. V shed 4 bases and J shed 3 bases, with 10 bases lying between them. From germline, CDR1 is SGDLS and CDR2 YYNGEE. For the CDR3, the DNA is TGTGCCAGCAGCTCTACAGGGTACACCGGGGAGCTGTTTTTT. This gives the protein CASSSTGYTGELFF.

V is TRBV29-1 and J is TRBJ1-4; D is unresolved. Germline-derived CDR1 and CDR2 are SQVTM and ANQGSEA. Between the trimmed V and J ends, which lost 7 bases and 10 bases, there was a span of 25 bases. This CDR3 comprises 15 residues. CDR3 nucleotide sequence: TGCAGCGCCGATGTTGGCCCCGGCGGGGTGGGAAAACTGTTTTTT. Translating it yields CSADVGPGGVGKLFF.

This clonotype was seen only a few times. V is TRBV7-6 and J is TRBJ1-5, with 8 bases matching TRBD1. The CDR3 length is 14 residues. Germline values: CDR1 SGHVS, CDR2 FNYEAQ. Germline trimming cut 6 bases from V and 7 bases from J; bases unmatched to any gene: 8. The CDR3 DNA reads as TGTGCCAGCAGTCCCACAGGGGGAGAGCAGCCCCAGCATTTT. This gives the protein CASSPTGGEQPQHF.

Many counts were recorded for this clonotype. As DNA, the CDR3 is TGTGCCAGCAGTTCCAACACACCGACGCAGTACCAAGAGACCCAGTACTTC. Amino acids: CASSSNTPTQYQETQYF. The chain recombines TRBV12-3 or TRBV12-4 with TRBJ2-5; no firm D call. Trimming shortened V by 4 bases and J by 0 bases, and 18 bases separated the two germline ends. The CDR3 spans 17 residues.

This clonotype was recorded many times. The CDR3 DNA reads as TGTGCCAGCAGCCCAACTAGCGGGAGTATCAACGAGCAGTACTTC. Translated: CASSPTSGSINEQYF. The chain joins TRBV7-2 to TRBJ2-7, with TRBD2 matching over 11 bases. J was trimmed by 5 bases and V by 5 bases; bases with no gene match: 8. The germline CDR1 and CDR2 sequences are SGHTA and FQGNSA. The length of the CDR3 is 15 residues.

Many counts were recorded for this clonotype. The chain recombines TRBV20-1 with TRBJ1-1; a weak D match, TRBD1 (6 bases). The CDR3 has 14 residues. The germline V gene has CDR1 DFQATT and CDR2 SNEGSKA (reference sequence). Trimming shortened V by 1 base and J by 7 bases, and 16 bases separated the two germline ends. The CDR3 DNA follows: TGCAGTGCTAGAGCCGTAGGGGGGGCAGGTGAAGCTTTCTTT. Translated, it gives CSARAVGGAGEAFF.

This clonotype was seen a handful of times. V is TRBV20-1 and J is TRBJ2-7; 7 nucleotides agree with TRBD2. Germline V gene sequence: CDR1 DFQATT, CDR2 SNEGSKA (reference sequence). Losses at the gene ends were 5 bases for V and 6 bases for J; bases not matched to a gene: 7. This CDR3 region has 12 residues. Here the CDR3 DNA reads TGCAGTGCTGCGGGGGTCTCAAGCGAGCAGTACTTC. It codes for CSAAGVSSEQYF.

In its sample, this clonotype was seen many times. The gene calls are TRBV20-1 and TRBJ2-1; TRBD2 matches 7 bases. The J segment lost 9 bases and the V segment lost 0 bases, leaving 11 bases of the junction unmatched. CDR3 length: 15 residues. Germline CDR1 is DFQATT and CDR2 is SNEGSKA (reference sequence). CDR3 loop: CSARDSGLVRIEQFF. The CDR3 nucleotides read TGCAGTGCTAGAGATTCCGGACTAGTTAGGATTGAGCAGTTCTTC.

The sample holds many counts of this clonotype. The genes are TRBV6-2 or TRBV6-3 and TRBJ2-1, with TRBD2 as a possible D gene (6 bases). There are 15 residues in the CDR3. Germline V lookup: CDR1 MNHEY, CDR2 SVGEGT. With 2 bases removed from V and 5 bases from J, the gap between germline ends came to 13 bases. CDR3 DNA: TGTGCCAGCAGTTACGCCAGGGACTGGGACAATGAGCAGTTCTTC. Its translation: CASSYARDWDNEQFF.

This clonotype was counted at least ten times. The J gene is TRBJ2-3, the V gene TRBV7-8, with D tentatively TRBD2 (6 bases). V lost 4 bases, J lost 6 bases, and 11 bases lay in between. CDR3 length equals 13 residues. Germline V gene data show CDR1 as SGHVS and CDR2 as FQNEAQ. CDR3 nucleotide sequence: TGTGCCAGCAGCTCGACTAGGCGGGATACGCAGTATTTT. Translated, it gives CASSSTRRDTQYF.

This clonotype was detected ten times or more. The V gene is TRBV7-2, the J gene TRBJ2-5, with TRBD2 matching 7 bases. Germline V CDR1 and CDR2: SGHTA, FQGNSA. CDR3 length equals 16 residues. J lost 1 base, V lost 5 bases, and 10 bases had no gene match. DNA for the CDR3: TGTGCCAGCAGCCCCTATTGGGGGAGGGCCCAAGAGACCCAGTACTTC. It encodes CASSPYWGRAQETQYF.